These 20 T cell receptor beta chains share one sample of origin, sequenced in a study of blood T cell repertoires in COVID-19. Profiling relied on immunoSEQ multiplex PCR, and the TCRdb table lists in-frame clones only, not all of them. The repertoire holds around 200,000 clones, approximately 87% seen once, with approximately 0.88% in the top ten. The source material was peripheral blood. These receptors originate from a woman between 18 and 30 years old who had recovered from COVID-19.

This rearrangement joins TRBV9 to TRBJ2-3; TRBD2 might be the D (6 bases). CDR1 and CDR2 (germline): SGDLS, YYNGEE. V lost 1 base, J lost 9 bases, and 12 bases lay in between. This CDR3 has 13 amino acids. CDR3 loop: CASSVSWAGTQYF. The CDR3 DNA reads as TGTGCCAGCAGCGTAAGTTGGGCGGGAACGCAGTATTTT.

The rearrangement links TRBV7-9 to TRBJ1-6; D call uncertain. The CDR3 spans 16 residues. Germline V gives CDR1 SEHNR, CDR2 FQNEAQ (reference sequence). Deletions cut 2 bases from V and 10 bases from J, with 18 bases between. The CDR3 nucleotides read TGTGCCAGCAGCTTATTCGTGGGCGAGGGTATGTCACCCCTCCACTTT. Translating gives CASSLFVGEGMSPLHF.

The chain joins TRBV12-3 or TRBV12-4 to TRBJ2-1; D may be TRBD2 (6 bases). The CDR3 covers 13 residues. V shed 1 base and J shed 7 bases, with 8 bases lying between them. The DNA for the CDR3 is TGTGCCAGCAGTTTAGTGGAGGGGAATGAGCAGTTCTTC. Translation: CASSLVEGNEQFF.

This sequence joins TRBV27 and TRBJ2-7, with TRBD1 matching over 8 bases. This CDR3 has 14 amino acids. V shed 5 bases, J shed 5 bases, and the junction held 8 bases outside the gene matches. The germline V gene encodes CDR1 MNHEY and CDR2 SMNVEV (reference sequence). CDR3 region: CASSPLDRAHEQYV. The CDR3 DNA reads TGTGCCAGCAGTCCTCTGGACAGGGCACACGAGCAGTACGTC.

The genes are TRBV15 and TRBJ2-4; 8 nucleotides line up with TRBD2. The V and J ends lost 3 bases and 0 bases, in that order; junction bases with no gene match: 10. Germline values: CDR1 LNHNV, CDR2 YYDKDF (reference sequence). The CDR3 runs 18 residues. The CDR3 DNA reads as TGTGCCACCAGCAGGAATAGCGGGGACCACCTAGCCAAAAACATTCAGTACTTC. Its translation: CATSRNSGDHLAKNIQYF.

The chain employs TRBV6-5 and TRBJ2-1; TRBD2 might be the D (7 bases). CDR1 and CDR2 (germline): MNHEY, SVGAGI. This CDR3 comprises 14 residues. V was pared by 1 base and J by 9 bases, with 13 bases between. CDR3 in DNA: TGTGCCAGCAGTTACTACAGGGAGGGGAGTGAGCAGTTCTTC. Encoded protein: CASSYYREGSEQFF.

V gene TRBV14 combines with J gene TRBJ2-1, with 12 bases lining up with TRBD1. The CDR3 runs 15 residues. Trimming removed 6 bases from V and 8 bases from J; junction bases left unmatched: 8. CDR1 SGHDN and CDR2 FVKESK come from the germline V gene. In DNA form, the CDR3 reads TGTGCCAGCAGTCGCCGGGACAGGGGGCTGGATGAGCAGTTCTTC. It yields the protein CASSRRDRGLDEQFF.

The chain recombines TRBV3-1 (or the pseudogene TRBV3-2) with TRBJ1-1, with D hard to call. Germline V gene sequence: CDR1 LGHDT, CDR2 YNNKEL (reference sequence). Trimming cost V 4 bases and J 6 bases, with 18 bases left between them. CDR3 length: 15 amino acids. In nucleotides, the CDR3 is TGTGCCAGCAGCCTCACGATCCCCCGGTACCCTGAAGCTTTCTTT. Its protein product is CASSLTIPRYPEAFF.

The chain recombines TRBV5-8 with TRBJ1-2; D call uncertain. The CDR3 loop spans 15 amino acids. Trimming stripped 7 bases from V and 4 bases from J, with 20 bases between. Germline V gene lookup returns CDR1 SGHTS and CDR2 YDEGEE. The CDR3 DNA reads as TGTGCCAGCCCGTTAGTCCCCCCAGGCCGCTATGGCTACACCTTC. As protein: CASPLVPPGRYGYTF.

The V call is TRBV10-1, the J call TRBJ2-1, with 13 bases that match TRBD2. Germline V lookup: CDR1 WNHNN, CDR2 SYGVQD (reference sequence). The CDR3 length is 13 residues. V shed 7 bases, J shed 14 bases, and the junction held 8 bases outside the gene matches. The CDR3 region is CASMTSGRFSEFF. The CDR3 DNA follows: TGCGCCAGCATGACTAGCGGGAGGTTTTCGGAGTTCTTC.

This clone appeared once. V and J are TRBV6-2 or TRBV6-3 and TRBJ1-1; TRBD1 might be the D (6 bases). CDR3 length equals 15 residues. V lost 4 bases to trimming and J lost 4 bases, with 16 bases between them. CDR1 is MNHEY, CDR2 SVGEGT, per germline. CDR3 bases: TGTGCCAGCAGTTCCCGCAGGGGCCTGAGCACTGAAGCTTTCTTT. This codes for CASSSRRGLSTEAFF.

The chain recombines TRBV5-1 with TRBJ2-3; a weak D match, TRBD2 (6 bases). V lost 4 bases and J lost 8, with 11 bases in between. CDR3 length equals 12 residues. In germline, CDR1 is SGHRS, CDR2 YFSETQ. The CDR3 loop is CASSRGVTTQYF. Here the CDR3 DNA reads TGCGCCAGCAGCCGCGGGGTTACTACGCAGTATTTT.

The chain links TRBV3-1 (or the pseudogene TRBV3-2) to TRBJ2-2, with D tentatively TRBD1 (6 bases). Germline V lookup: CDR1 LGHDT, CDR2 YNNKEL (reference sequence). V was cut by 3 bases and J by 2 bases, with 7 bases left in between. CDR3 size: 14 residues. The CDR3 region is CASSQDSNTGELFF. CDR3 sequence (DNA): TGTGCCAGCAGCCAGGACAGTAACACCGGGGAGCTGTTTTTT.

This clone has only one observation. V gene TRBV19 combines with J gene TRBJ2-1; 15 nucleotides line up with TRBD2. The V gene end was trimmed by 7 bases and the J gene end by 8 bases; junction bases not matched to a gene: 9. This CDR3 comprises 16 residues. CDR1 is LNHDA, CDR2 SQIVND, per germline (reference sequence). CDR3: CASKRQGLAGGDEQFF. As DNA, the CDR3 is TGTGCCAGTAAGCGCCAGGGACTAGCGGGAGGAGATGAGCAGTTCTTC. The full variable domain, with the rest looked up from reference TRBV19 and TRBJ2-1, is DGGITQSPKYLFRKEGQNVTLSCEQNLNHDAMYWYRQDPGQGLRLIYYSQIVNDFQKGDIAEGYSVSREKKESFPLTVTSAQKNPTAFYLCASKRQGLAGGDEQFFGPGTRLTVL.

This chain joins TRBV2 and TRBJ2-7; possibly TRBD2 for D (6 bases). This CDR3 spans 18 amino acids. Germline-derived CDR1 and CDR2 are SNHLY and FYNNEI. The germline V and J ends were trimmed by 2 bases and 3 bases, with 23 bases remaining between them. CDR3 bases: TGTGCCAGCAGTGAAAGCGCCTCGGAGGGGAAGGACCTCTACGAGCAGTACTTC. It specifies CASSESASEGKDLYEQYF.

This sequence joins TRBV30 and TRBJ2-3; D is possibly TRBD1 (5 bases). This CDR3 has 11 residues. V was clipped by 1 base and J by 13 bases, with 12 bases between them. Germline V gene lookup returns CDR1 GTSNPN and CDR2 SVGIG (reference sequence). The CDR3 DNA reads as TGTGCCTGGAGTGGGGGCCGGTTGAAGTATTTT. This translates into CAWSGGRLKYF.

CDR3 coding DNA: TGCGCCAGCAGCCACCCGGACAGATGGGAGATAAAGTTTGATAGTGAAAAACTGTTTTTT. It translates to CASSHPDRWEIKFDSEKLFF. This chain links TRBV4-1 with TRBJ1-4; tentatively, D is TRBD1 (6 bases). The CDR3 runs 20 residues. Deletions cut 3 bases from V and 7 bases from J, with 30 bases between. Germline CDR1 MGHRA, CDR2 YSYEKL.

The DNA of the CDR3 is TGTGCCAGCAGTGACATCAGCGGGGGGCCCTCCTACAATGAGCAGTTCTTC. This encodes CASSDISGGPSYNEQFF. The V gene is TRBV2, the J gene TRBJ2-1; TRBD2 aligns across 9 bases. Losses at the gene ends were 3 bases for V and 0 bases for J; bases not matched to a gene: 6. The length of the CDR3 is 17 residues. CDR1 is SNHLY, CDR2 FYNNEI, per germline.

This rearrangement joins TRBV27 to TRBJ2-2; TRBD2 matches at 9 bases. Germline V CDR1 and CDR2: MNHEY, SMNVEV (reference sequence). Unmatched junction bases numbered 16, after V lost 10 bases and J lost 7 bases. The CDR3 has 16 residues. This CDR3 reads CATTSEAGGLFGELFF. Here the CDR3 DNA reads TGTGCCACCACTTCGGAGGCGGGGGGGCTCTTCGGGGAGCTGTTTTTT.

The chain employs TRBV7-2 and TRBJ2-7; 12 bases align to TRBD2. In germline, CDR1 is SGHTA, CDR2 FQGNSA. With 5 bases clipped from V and 4 bases from J, the junction kept 9 bases outside the gene matches. The CDR3 runs 16 residues. For the CDR3, the DNA is TGTGCCAGCAGCATCTCCGGGACTAGCGGGTCTTACGAGCAGTACTTC. It specifies CASSISGTSGSYEQYF.